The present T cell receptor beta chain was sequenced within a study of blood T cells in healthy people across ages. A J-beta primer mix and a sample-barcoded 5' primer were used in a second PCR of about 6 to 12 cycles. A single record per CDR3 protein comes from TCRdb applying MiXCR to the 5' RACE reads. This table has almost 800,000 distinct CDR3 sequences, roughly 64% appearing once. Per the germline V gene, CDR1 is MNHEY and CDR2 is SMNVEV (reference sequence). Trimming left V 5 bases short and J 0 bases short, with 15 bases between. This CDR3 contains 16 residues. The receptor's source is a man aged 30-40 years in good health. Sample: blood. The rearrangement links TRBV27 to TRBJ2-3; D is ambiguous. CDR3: CASSPRSAESTDTQYF. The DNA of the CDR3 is TGTGCCAGCAGTCCCCGAAGCGCGGAGAGCACAGATACGCAGTATTTT.